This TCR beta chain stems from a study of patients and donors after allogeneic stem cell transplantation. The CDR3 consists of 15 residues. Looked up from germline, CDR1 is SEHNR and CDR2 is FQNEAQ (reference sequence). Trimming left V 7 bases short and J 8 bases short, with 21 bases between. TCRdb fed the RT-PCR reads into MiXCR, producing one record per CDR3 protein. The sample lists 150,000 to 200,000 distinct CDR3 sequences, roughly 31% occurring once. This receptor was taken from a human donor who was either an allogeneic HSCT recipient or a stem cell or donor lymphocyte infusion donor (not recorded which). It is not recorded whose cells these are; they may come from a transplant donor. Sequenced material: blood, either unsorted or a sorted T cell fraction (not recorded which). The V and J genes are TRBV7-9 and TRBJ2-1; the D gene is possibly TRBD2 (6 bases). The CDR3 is CASILKGTLYDEQFF. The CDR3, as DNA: TGTGCCAGCATCCTTAAGGGGACTTTGTACGATGAGCAGTTCTTC.